One and the same sample provided the 28 T cell receptor beta chains below, sequenced in a study of cytomegalovirus exposure and HLA in healthy donors. The PCR had 60 Vbeta and 13 Jbeta primers. TCRdb keeps only in-frame clones here, not all; method: immunoSEQ multiplex PCR. The sample records some 140,000 clones, 79% being singletons. Sequenced sample: PBMCs. The source is a man aged 18 to 29 in good health and CMV-seronegative.

This clone appeared a single time. The V gene is TRBV7-9, the J gene TRBJ1-2; 8 bases map to TRBD1. Per the germline V gene, CDR1 is SEHNR and CDR2 is FQNEAQ (reference sequence). Trimming at V came to 5 bases and at J to 4 bases, leaving 6 bases not matched to a gene. The CDR3 is 14 amino acids. CDR3 in DNA: TGTGCCAGCAGCAAGGCAGGGGGCCCCTATGGCTACACCTTC. It encodes CASSKAGGPYGYTF.

The chain recombines TRBV5-5 with TRBJ1-5, with TRBD1 matching over 9 bases. This CDR3 is built from 15 residues. J was trimmed by 7 bases and V by 1 base; bases with no gene match: 6. Germline lookup yields CDR1 SGHKS and CDR2 YYEKEE (reference sequence). The CDR3 spells CASSLTGGAGQPQHF. The DNA for the CDR3 is TGTGCCAGCAGCTTGACAGGGGGCGCAGGGCAGCCCCAGCATTTT.

This clone has a handful of counts. The chain carries TRBV6-6 and TRBJ2-3; TRBD1 matches 11 bases. Germline assignment: CDR1 MNHNY and CDR2 SVGAGI (reference sequence). With 2 bases clipped from V and 6 bases from J, the junction kept 4 bases outside the gene matches. The CDR3 covers 15 residues. The CDR3 DNA sequence: TGTGCCAGCAGTTACCCGGGACAGGGGGAGGATACGCAGTATTTT. It yields the protein CASSYPGQGEDTQYF.

This clone was recorded a few times. V is TRBV27 and J is TRBJ2-6; D gene uncertain. The germline V gene encodes CDR1 MNHEY and CDR2 SMNVEV (reference sequence). The CDR3 has 17 amino acids. The V gene lost 6 bases and the J gene lost 0 bases, with 15 bases spanning the gap. This chain's CDR3 is CASRLGTFSSGANVLTF. The CDR3 DNA reads as TGTGCCAGCAGGCTGGGCACCTTTAGCTCTGGGGCCAACGTCCTGACTTTC.

The J gene is TRBJ2-7, the V gene TRBV7-2, with TRBD2 as a possible D gene (5 bases). V shed 5 bases and J shed 3 bases, with 11 bases lying between them. The CDR3 contains 13 residues. Germline V gene lookup returns CDR1 SGHTA and CDR2 FQGNSA. CDR3 region: CASSRGNYYEQYF. CDR3 in DNA: TGTGCCAGCAGCCGAGGGAACTACTACGAGCAGTACTTC.

Only a few counts were recorded for this clone. This chain's CDR3 is CASSRSPAENYGYTF. CDR3 nucleotide sequence: TGCGCCAGCAGCCGGTCGCCGGCGGAGAACTATGGCTACACCTTC. V is TRBV4-1 and J is TRBJ1-2; no clear D. CDR1 is MGHRA and CDR2 is YSYEKL in the germline V gene. The V and J ends lost 4 bases and 2 bases respectively, with 14 bases between them. The CDR3 spans 15 residues.

This sequence joins TRBV11-1 and TRBJ1-2, with D possibly matching TRBD1 (6 bases). Trimming stripped 7 bases from V and 2 bases from J, with 17 bases between. The CDR3 contains 15 residues. Germline CDR1 SGHAT, CDR2 FQDESV (reference sequence). CDR3 residues: CASKGEYGQNYGYTF. The CDR3 DNA reads TGTGCCAGCAAGGGGGAGTACGGACAGAACTATGGCTACACCTTC.

The rearrangement joins TRBV30 to TRBJ2-2; 8 bases align to TRBD1. With V trimmed by 8 bases and J by 7 bases, 3 bases remained unmatched. Germline V lookup: CDR1 GTSNPN, CDR2 SVGIG (reference sequence). CDR3 length: 11 amino acids. CDR3 amino acids: CARTGNGELFF. For the CDR3, the DNA is TGTGCCCGGACAGGGAACGGGGAGCTGTTTTTT.

The rearrangement links TRBV4-1 to TRBJ1-2, with 7 bases that match TRBD1. V was clipped by 2 bases and J by 5 bases; unmatched bases: 8. CDR1 is MGHRA and CDR2 is YSYEKL in the germline V gene. This CDR3 region has 15 residues. The CDR3 DNA follows: TGCGCCAGCAGCCAAATGCCGGGACAGAAATATGGCTACACCTTC. This gives the protein CASSQMPGQKYGYTF.

This chain connects TRBV6-5 to TRBJ1-1; D not resolved. This CDR3 region has 15 residues. Germline CDR1 is MNHEY and CDR2 is SVGAGI. Trimming removed 1 base at V and 2 bases at J, with 11 bases between. CDR3 sequence: CASSYFPTRNTEAFF. The CDR3 DNA reads as TGTGCCAGCAGTTACTTCCCGACAAGAAACACTGAAGCTTTCTTT.

The V and J genes are TRBV4-3 and TRBJ2-7, with TRBD1 as a possible D gene (6 bases). V was clipped by 0 bases and J by 3 bases, with 12 bases between them. The CDR3 is made up of 15 amino acids. Germline V gene data show CDR1 as LGHNA and CDR2 as YSLEER. CDR3: CASSQESRGGYEQYF. The DNA for the CDR3 is TGCGCCAGCAGCCAAGAGTCCAGGGGTGGCTACGAGCAGTACTTC.

This chain connects TRBV7-2 to TRBJ1-1; a possible D gene is TRBD1 (6 bases). Germline loops: CDR1 SGHTA, CDR2 FQGNSA. The V end lost 2 bases, the J end lost 8 bases, and 18 bases lay between the germline ends. This CDR3 is 15 amino acids long. In nucleotides, the CDR3 is TGTGCCAGCAGCTTATCCTTCCTCTGGACAGACGAAGCTTTCTTT. Translated: CASSLSFLWTDEAFF.

The chain uses TRBV19 and TRBJ1-1; D is undetermined. This CDR3 has 14 residues. Trimming removed 2 bases at V and 1 base at J, with 8 bases between. The V gene's germline CDR1 is LNHDA and CDR2 SQIVND (reference sequence). CDR3 bases: TGTGCCAGTAGTATATTCAGGCCGAACACTGAAGCTTTCTTT. Encoded protein: CASSIFRPNTEAFF.

V and J are TRBV6-5 and TRBJ1-1; 9 positions agree with TRBD1. The V gene end was trimmed by 0 bases and the J gene end by 4 bases; junction bases not matched to a gene: 3. CDR1 and CDR2 from the germline V gene are MNHEY and SVGAGI. The CDR3 length is 15 residues. The CDR3 region is CASSYSGTGTTEAFF. The CDR3 DNA sequence: TGTGCCAGCAGTTACTCTGGGACAGGGACCACTGAAGCTTTCTTT.

Concerning this clone: Germline is not matched at one junction end, which may reflect a read error. The rearrangement joins TRBV7-7 to TRBJ1-3; D may be TRBD1 (5 bases). Germline V CDR1 and CDR2: SSHAT, FNYEAQ (reference sequence). This CDR3 comprises 15 residues. DNA of the CDR3: TGTGCTAGCAGCCCAGGGCCGGGACTGCGAAACACCATATATTTT. Amino acid sequence: CASSPGPGLRNTIYF.

The chain carries TRBV6-9 and TRBJ1-1; 10 bases are shared with TRBD1. The CDR3 consists of 13 residues. J lost 6 bases, V lost 5 bases, and 3 bases had no gene match. Germline CDR1 reads MNHGY; CDR2 reads SVAAGI. CDR3 sequence (DNA): TGTGCCAGCAGTCCGGGACAGGGGTCTGAAGCTTTCTTT. It specifies CASSPGQGSEAFF.

The chain joins TRBV19 to TRBJ1-1; 8 nucleotides agree with TRBD1. The trim removed 3 bases at V and 5 bases at J, leaving 5 bases unmatched. The CDR3 contains 14 residues. The V gene's germline CDR1 is LNHDA and CDR2 SQIVND (reference sequence). The CDR3 sequence is CASSIQGAETEAFF. The CDR3 coding sequence is TGTGCCAGTAGTATCCAGGGGGCTGAGACTGAAGCTTTCTTT.

The V call is TRBV23-1, the J call TRBJ1-4; D perhaps matches TRBD1 (5 bases). TRBV23-1 is placed among ORFs of uncertain function. Trimming cost V 0 bases and J 4 bases, with 9 bases left between them. The CDR3 runs 15 residues. The CDR3 sequence is CASSQSNRFNEKLFF. The CDR3 DNA is TGCGCCAGCAGTCAATCGAACAGGTTTAATGAAAAACTGTTTTTT.

The chain combines TRBV28 with TRBJ1-2, with D maybe TRBD1 (5 bases). The germline V and J ends were trimmed by 5 bases and 1 base, with 8 bases remaining between them. This CDR3 has 13 amino acids. Germline V gene lookup returns CDR1 MDHEN and CDR2 SYDVKM. The CDR3 DNA reads TGTGCCAGCAGTAACAGGCGTAACTATGGCTACACCTTC. It codes for CASSNRRNYGYTF.

The chain has TRBV7-2 and TRBJ2-3; D gene uncertain. Per germline, CDR1 SGHTA and CDR2 FQGNSA. The CDR3 extends over 14 amino acids. Trimming left V 5 bases short and J 8 bases short, with 17 bases between. CDR3 sequence reads: CASSPFPLSGTQYF. In DNA form, the CDR3 reads TGTGCCAGCAGCCCCTTCCCCTTATCGGGTACGCAGTATTTT.

Only one count was recorded for this clone. The V and J genes are TRBV20-1 and TRBJ1-2; no definite D call. The germline CDR1 and CDR2 sequences are DFQATT and SNEGSKA (reference sequence). CDR3 length equals 10 residues. The germline V and J ends were trimmed by 4 bases and 6 bases, with 6 bases remaining between them. CDR3 loop: CSAITNGYTF. Here the CDR3 DNA reads TGCAGTGCTATTACAAATGGCTACACCTTC.

The rearrangement links TRBV7-6 to TRBJ2-7; TRBD1 aligns across 11 bases. The V and J ends lost 5 bases and 3 bases, in that order; junction bases with no gene match: 6. Germline V gene data show CDR1 as SGHVS and CDR2 as FNYEAQ. This CDR3 region has 15 residues. The CDR3 DNA reads as TGTGCCAGCAGCGCCCGGGACAGGGGGTTCTACGAGCAGTACTTC. Its translation is CASSARDRGFYEQYF.

The chain uses TRBV30 and TRBJ1-1; D not certain. Trimming left V 0 bases short and J 4 bases short, with 9 bases between. In germline, CDR1 is GTSNPN, CDR2 SVGIG (reference sequence). This CDR3 is built from 13 residues. For the CDR3, the DNA is TGTGCCTGGAGTGTACAAGTTGCCACTGAAGCTTTCTTT. This codes for CAWSVQVATEAFF.

J is TRBJ1-2 and V is TRBV10-3; 7 positions match TRBD1. Germline lookup yields CDR1 ENHRY and CDR2 SYGVKD. CDR3 length: 15 residues. V shed 3 bases, J shed 5 bases, and the junction held 9 bases outside the gene matches. The CDR3 region is CAISDGQGGAYGYTF. For the CDR3, the DNA is TGTGCCATCAGTGATGGGCAGGGGGGAGCGTATGGCTACACCTTC.

The chain carries TRBV4-1 and TRBJ1-1; D remains ambiguous. The CDR3 sequence is 16 residues long. Germline CDR1 MGHRA, CDR2 YSYEKL. With 5 bases removed from V and 4 bases from J, the gap between germline ends came to 20 bases. The DNA for the CDR3 is TGCGCCAGCAGCTTTAGTTCACGGGATTGGGGCACTGAAGCTTTCTTT. Protein product: CASSFSSRDWGTEAFF.

This chain uses TRBV2 with TRBJ2-4, with 7 bases that match TRBD1. Germline trimming cut 4 bases from V and 4 bases from J; bases unmatched to any gene: 7. The germline CDR1 and CDR2 sequences are SNHLY and FYNNEI. The CDR3 is made up of 15 amino acids. The CDR3 DNA sequence: TGTGCCAGCAGTGTAGAGCAGGGGGAGAAAAACATTCAGTACTTC. It yields the protein CASSVEQGEKNIQYF.

This chain links TRBV7-2 with TRBJ2-1; the D gene is possibly TRBD1 (5 bases). The V gene's germline CDR1 is SGHTA and CDR2 FQGNSA. Trimming took off 6 bases at V and 1 base at J, with 13 bases between the two ends. There are 15 residues in the CDR3. CDR3 in amino acids: CASREQGGSYNEQFF. The CDR3 DNA follows: TGTGCCAGCAGGGAGCAGGGTGGATCCTACAATGAGCAGTTCTTC.

This clone was picked up a small number of times. The V call is TRBV28, the J call TRBJ2-2, with a possible D match to TRBD1 (5 bases). V lost 5 bases and J 2 bases, leaving 12 bases between the germline ends. This CDR3 spans 15 amino acids. The V gene's germline CDR1 is MDHEN and CDR2 SYDVKM. The chain's CDR3 is CASSPTDVNTGELFF. The CDR3 DNA is TGTGCCAGCAGTCCGACAGACGTCAACACCGGGGAGCTGTTTTTT.